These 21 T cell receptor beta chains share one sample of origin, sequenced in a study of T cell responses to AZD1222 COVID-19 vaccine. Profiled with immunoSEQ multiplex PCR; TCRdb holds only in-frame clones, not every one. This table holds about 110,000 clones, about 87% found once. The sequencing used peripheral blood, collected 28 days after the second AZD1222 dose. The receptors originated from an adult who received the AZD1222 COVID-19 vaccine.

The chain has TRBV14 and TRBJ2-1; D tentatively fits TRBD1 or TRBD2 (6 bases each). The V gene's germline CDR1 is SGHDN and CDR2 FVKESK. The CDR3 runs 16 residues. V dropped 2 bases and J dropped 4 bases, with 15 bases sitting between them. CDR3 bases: TGTGCCAGCAGCCAAACATTAACAGGGAGGTACAATGAGCAGTTCTTC. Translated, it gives CASSQTLTGRYNEQFF.

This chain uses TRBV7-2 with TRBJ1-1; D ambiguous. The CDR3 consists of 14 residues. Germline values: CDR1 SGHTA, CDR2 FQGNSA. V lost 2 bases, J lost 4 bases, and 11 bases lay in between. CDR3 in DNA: TGTGCCAGCAGCTTATCCCGGACGAGCACTGAAGCTTTCTTT. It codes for CASSLSRTSTEAFF.

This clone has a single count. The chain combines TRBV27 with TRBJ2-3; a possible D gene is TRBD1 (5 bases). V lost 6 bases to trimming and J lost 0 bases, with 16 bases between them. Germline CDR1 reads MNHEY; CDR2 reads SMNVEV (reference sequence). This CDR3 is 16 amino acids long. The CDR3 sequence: CASSPRGLDSTDTQYF. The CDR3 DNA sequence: TGTGCCAGCAGCCCAAGGGGTCTGGATAGCACAGATACGCAGTATTTT.

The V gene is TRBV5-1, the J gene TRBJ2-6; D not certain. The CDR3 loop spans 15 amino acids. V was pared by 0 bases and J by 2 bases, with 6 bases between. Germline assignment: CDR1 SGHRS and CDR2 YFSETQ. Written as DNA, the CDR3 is TGCGCCAGCAGCTTGGAAGCAACTGGGGCCAACGTCCTGACTTTC. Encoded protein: CASSLEATGANVLTF.

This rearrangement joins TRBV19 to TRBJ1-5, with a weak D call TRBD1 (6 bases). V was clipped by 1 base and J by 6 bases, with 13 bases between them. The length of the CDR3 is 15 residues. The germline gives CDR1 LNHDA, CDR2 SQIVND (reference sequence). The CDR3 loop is CASSIGTGQFQPQHF. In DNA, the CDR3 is TGTGCCAGTAGTATAGGAACAGGGCAGTTTCAGCCCCAGCATTTT.

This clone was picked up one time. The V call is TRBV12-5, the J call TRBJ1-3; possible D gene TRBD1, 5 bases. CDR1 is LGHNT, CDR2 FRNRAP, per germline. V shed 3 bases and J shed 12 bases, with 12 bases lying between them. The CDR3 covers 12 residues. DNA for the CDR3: TGTGCTAGTGGTTTAACCGATGGGGGCATATATTTT. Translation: CASGLTDGGIYF.

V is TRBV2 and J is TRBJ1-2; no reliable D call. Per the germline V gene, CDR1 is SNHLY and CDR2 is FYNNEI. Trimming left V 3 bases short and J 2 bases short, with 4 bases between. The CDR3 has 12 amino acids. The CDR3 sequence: CASSEQNYGYTF. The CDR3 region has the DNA TGTGCCAGCAGTGAGCAGAACTATGGCTACACCTTC.

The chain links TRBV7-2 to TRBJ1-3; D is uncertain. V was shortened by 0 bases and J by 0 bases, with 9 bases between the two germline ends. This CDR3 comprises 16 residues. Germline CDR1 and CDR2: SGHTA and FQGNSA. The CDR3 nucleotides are TGTGCCAGCAGCTTAGCTACGAGACTCTCTGGAAACACCATATATTTT. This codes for CASSLATRLSGNTIYF. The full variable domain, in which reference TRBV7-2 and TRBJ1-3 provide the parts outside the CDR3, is GAGVSQSPSNKVTEKGKDVELRCDPISGHTALYWYRQSLGQGLEFLIYFQGNSAPDKSGLPSDRFSAERTGGSVSTLTIQRTQQEDSAVYLCASSLATRLSGNTIYFGEGSWLTVV.

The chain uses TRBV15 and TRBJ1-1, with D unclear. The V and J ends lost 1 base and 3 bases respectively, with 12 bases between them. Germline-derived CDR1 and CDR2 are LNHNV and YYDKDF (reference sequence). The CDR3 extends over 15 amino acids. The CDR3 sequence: CATSRGEPRYTEAFF. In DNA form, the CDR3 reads TGTGCCACCAGCAGAGGGGAACCTCGGTACACTGAAGCTTTCTTT.

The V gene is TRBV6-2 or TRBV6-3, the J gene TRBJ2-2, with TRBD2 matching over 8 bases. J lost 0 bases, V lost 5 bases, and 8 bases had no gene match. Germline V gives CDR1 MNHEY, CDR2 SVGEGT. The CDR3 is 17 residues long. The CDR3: CASSAPTGGANTGELFF. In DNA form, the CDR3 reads TGTGCCAGCAGTGCCCCAACGGGAGGGGCGAACACCGGGGAGCTGTTTTTT.

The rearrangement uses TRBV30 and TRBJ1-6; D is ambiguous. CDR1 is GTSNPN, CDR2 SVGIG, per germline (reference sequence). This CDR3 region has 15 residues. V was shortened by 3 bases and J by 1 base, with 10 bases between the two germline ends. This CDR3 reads CAWRNLGSYNSPLHF. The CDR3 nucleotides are TGTGCCTGGAGGAACCTAGGGTCCTATAATTCACCCCTCCACTTT.

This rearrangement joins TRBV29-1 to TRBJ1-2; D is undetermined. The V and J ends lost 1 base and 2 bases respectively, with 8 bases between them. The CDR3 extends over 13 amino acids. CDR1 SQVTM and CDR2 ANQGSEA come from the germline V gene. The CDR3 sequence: CSVEADGNYGYTF. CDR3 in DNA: TGCAGCGTTGAAGCGGACGGAAACTATGGCTACACCTTC.

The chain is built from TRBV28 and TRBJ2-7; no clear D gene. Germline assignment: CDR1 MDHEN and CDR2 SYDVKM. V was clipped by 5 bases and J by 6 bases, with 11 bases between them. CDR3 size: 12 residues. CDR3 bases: TGTGCCAGCAGTCTTCCCGGCGGCGAGCAGTACTTC. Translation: CASSLPGGEQYF.

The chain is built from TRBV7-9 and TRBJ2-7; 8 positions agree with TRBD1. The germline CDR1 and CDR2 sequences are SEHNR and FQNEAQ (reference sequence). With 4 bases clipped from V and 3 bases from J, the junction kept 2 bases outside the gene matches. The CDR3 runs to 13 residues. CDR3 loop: CASSSGTGYEQYF. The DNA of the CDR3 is TGTGCCAGCAGCTCCGGGACAGGCTACGAGCAGTACTTC.

The chain's CDR3 is CASSVGTTYNSPLHF. CDR3 in DNA: TGTGCCAGCAGCGTCGGGACAACCTATAATTCACCCCTCCACTTT. This chain joins TRBV9 and TRBJ1-6; maybe TRBD1 (6 bases). The CDR3 runs to 15 residues. Trimming removed 2 bases from V and 2 bases from J, with 8 bases in between. CDR1 and CDR2 (germline): SGDLS, YYNGEE.

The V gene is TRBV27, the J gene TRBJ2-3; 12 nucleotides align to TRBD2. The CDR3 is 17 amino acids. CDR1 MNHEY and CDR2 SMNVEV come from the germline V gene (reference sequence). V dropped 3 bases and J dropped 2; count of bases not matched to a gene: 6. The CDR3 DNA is TGTGCCAGCAGTTTCACGACTAGCGGGAGAGACACAGATACGCAGTATTTT. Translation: CASSFTTSGRDTDTQYF.

This CDR3 reads CATSRDRAGATDTQYF. The CDR3, as DNA: TGTGCCACCAGCAGAGATAGGGCGGGAGCCACAGATACGCAGTATTTT. The chain employs TRBV15 and TRBJ2-3; TRBD2 matches at 7 bases. This CDR3 has 16 amino acids. The germline V gene has CDR1 LNHNV and CDR2 YYDKDF (reference sequence). The V and J ends lost 0 bases and 2 bases, in that order; junction bases with no gene match: 5.

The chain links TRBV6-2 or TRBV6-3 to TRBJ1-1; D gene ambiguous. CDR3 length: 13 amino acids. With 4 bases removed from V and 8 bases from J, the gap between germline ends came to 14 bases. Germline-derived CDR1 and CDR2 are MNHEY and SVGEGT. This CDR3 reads CASSWERVQEAFF. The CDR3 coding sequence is TGTGCCAGCAGTTGGGAGAGGGTTCAGGAAGCTTTCTTT.

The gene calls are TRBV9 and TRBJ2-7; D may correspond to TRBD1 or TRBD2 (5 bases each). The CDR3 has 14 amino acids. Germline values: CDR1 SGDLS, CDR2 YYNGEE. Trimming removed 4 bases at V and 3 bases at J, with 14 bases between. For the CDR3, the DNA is TGTGCCAGCAGCCTACGGTCAGGGAGCTACGAGCAGTACTTC. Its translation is CASSLRSGSYEQYF.

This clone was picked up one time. For the CDR3, the DNA is TGTGCCAGCAGCCTAGACAGGGGTTCACCCCTCCACTTT. Translated: CASSLDRGSPLHF. The chain combines TRBV7-2 with TRBJ1-6; 8 bases align to TRBD1. J lost 9 bases, V lost 5 bases, and 3 bases had no gene match. Germline V gene lookup returns CDR1 SGHTA and CDR2 FQGNSA. The CDR3 extends over 13 amino acids.

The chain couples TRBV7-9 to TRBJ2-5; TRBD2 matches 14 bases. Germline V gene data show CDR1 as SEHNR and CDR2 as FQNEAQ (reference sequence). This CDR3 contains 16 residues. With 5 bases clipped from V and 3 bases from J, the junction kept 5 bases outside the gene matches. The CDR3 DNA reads TGTGCCAGCAGCGGATGGGGACTAGCGGGGGAAGAGACCCAGTACTTC. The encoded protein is CASSGWGLAGEETQYF.